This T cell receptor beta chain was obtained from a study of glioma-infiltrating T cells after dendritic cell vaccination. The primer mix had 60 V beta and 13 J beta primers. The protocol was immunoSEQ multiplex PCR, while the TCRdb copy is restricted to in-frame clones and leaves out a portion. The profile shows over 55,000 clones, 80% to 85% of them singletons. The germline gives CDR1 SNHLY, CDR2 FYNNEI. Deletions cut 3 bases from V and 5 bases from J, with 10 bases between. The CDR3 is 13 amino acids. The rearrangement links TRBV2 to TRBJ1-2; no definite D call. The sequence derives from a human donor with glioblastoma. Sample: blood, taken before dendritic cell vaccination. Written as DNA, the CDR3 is TGTGCCAGCAGTGAGGGAGACCTATATGGCTACACCTTC. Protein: CASSEGDLYGYTF.